This T cell receptor beta chain appears in the sequencing data of a study of blood T cell repertoires in COVID-19. The repertoire was sequenced with immunoSEQ multiplex PCR; TCRdb's copy has only in-frame clones and lacks some. The table has about 270,000 clones, around 91% seen once. This CDR3 is 16 amino acids long. V shed 3 bases and J shed 5 bases, with 17 bases lying between them. The study drew participants aged roughly 18 to 89 years from fewer than 30 US areas. Clinical histories supplied by participants themselves formed the basis of cohort assignment. V is TRBV23-1 and J is TRBJ2-1; D is possibly TRBD1 (6 bases). TRBV23-1 is annotated as an ORF whose role is uncertain. This receptor was obtained from a young woman who had recovered from COVID-19. The specimen was PBMCs or T cells enriched from blood (not recorded which). The CDR3 protein is CASSQATGLGDNEQFF. CDR3 DNA sequence: TGCGCCAGCAGTCAGGCCACAGGGCTGGGGGACAATGAGCAGTTCTTC.